A single sample is the source of the 21 T cell receptor beta chains below, sequenced in a study of early T cells in non-severe SARS-CoV-2 infection. TCRdb used MiXCR to reprocess the 5' RACE reads, holding one entry per CDR3 protein. The data show around 84,000 distinct CDR3 sequences, around 14% seen once. Source material: whole blood. These receptors were collected from an adult who was a healthcare worker with PCR-confirmed SARS-CoV-2 infection or an uninfected control (not recorded which).

The CDR3 loop is CASSPGQLNSYEQYF. DNA for the CDR3: TGCGCCAGCAGCCCGGGACAGCTTAACTCCTACGAGCAGTACTTC. V is TRBV4-1 and J is TRBJ2-7; 7 nucleotides agree with TRBD1. CDR3 length: 15 residues. V lost 4 bases, J lost 0 bases, and 6 bases stayed unmatched. Looked up from germline, CDR1 is MGHRA and CDR2 is YSYEKL.

The gene calls are TRBV11-3 and TRBJ2-2; TRBD1 might be the D (6 bases). CDR1 is SGHNT, CDR2 YENEEA, per germline. Trimming left V 7 bases short and J 3 bases short, with 15 bases between. CDR3 length equals 15 residues. The CDR3 region is CASTTGAGDTGELFF. The DNA for the CDR3 is TGTGCCAGCACCACCGGGGCAGGGGACACCGGGGAGCTGTTTTTT. Complete variable domain (other parts from reference TRBV11-3 and TRBJ2-2): EAGVVQSPRYKIIEKKQPVAFWCNPISGHNTLYWYLQNLGQGPELLIRYENEEAVDDSQLPKDRFSAERLKGVDSTLKIQPAELGDSAVYLCASTTGAGDTGELFFGEGSRLTVL.

This clonotype was counted between two and nine times. The chain links TRBV18 to TRBJ1-1; D is ambiguous. The CDR3 consists of 14 residues. Germline V gives CDR1 KGHSH, CDR2 LQKENI. Trimming removed 0 bases from V and 1 base from J, with 6 bases in between. The DNA for the CDR3 is TGTGCCAGCTCACCACCCCCGGGGAACACTGAAGCTTTCTTT. Protein sequence: CASSPPPGNTEAFF.

This sequence joins TRBV10-3 and TRBJ2-7, with a weak D call TRBD1 (5 bases). Between the trimmed V and J ends, which lost 0 bases and 2 bases, there was a span of 5 bases. The CDR3 totals 13 residues. Germline values: CDR1 ENHRY, CDR2 SYGVKD. The CDR3 region is CAISESDTYEQYF. Here the CDR3 DNA reads TGTGCCATCAGTGAGTCGGACACCTACGAGCAGTACTTC.

This chain uses TRBV16 with TRBJ1-2; a weak D match, TRBD1 (5 bases). The V gene's germline CDR1 is KGHSY and CDR2 FQNENV. Trimming removed 3 bases at V and 5 bases at J, with 13 bases between. The CDR3 extends over 14 amino acids. CDR3 loop: CASSHTGTGYGYTF. The CDR3 DNA reads TGTGCCAGCAGCCACACCGGGACGGGGTATGGCTACACCTTC.

This clonotype turned up a few times. The rearrangement joins TRBV19 to TRBJ2-4, with TRBD2 matching over 7 bases. CDR1 is LNHDA, CDR2 SQIVND, per germline (reference sequence). V lost 5 bases, J lost 1 base, and 5 bases stayed unmatched. The CDR3 covers 15 residues. CDR3 loop: CASSVSGYAKNIQYF. The CDR3, as DNA: TGTGCCAGTAGTGTTAGCGGGTATGCCAAAAACATTCAGTACTTC.

The V call is TRBV2, the J call TRBJ2-3; maybe TRBD2 (6 bases). The CDR3 length is 16 residues. Germline values: CDR1 SNHLY, CDR2 FYNNEI. V was clipped by 8 bases and J by 3 bases, with 21 bases between them. CDR3 in amino acids: CASGMSSGRGTDTQYF. The CDR3 bases are TGTGCCAGCGGGATGAGTAGCGGCCGAGGAACAGATACGCAGTATTTT.

The rearrangement uses TRBV29-1 and TRBJ2-5; no clear D gene. Trimming took off 7 bases at V and 1 base at J, with 7 bases between the two ends. Per germline, CDR1 SQVTM and CDR2 ANQGSEA. The CDR3 is 11 amino acids. CDR3 protein: CSAATQETQYF. The CDR3 bases are TGCAGCGCGGCGACCCAAGAGACCCAGTACTTC.

This clonotype was seen a few times. The chain is built from TRBV18 and TRBJ1-1, with D maybe TRBD1 (6 bases). The CDR3 loop spans 14 amino acids. Trimming stripped 4 bases from V and 3 bases from J, with 12 bases between. Germline V CDR1 and CDR2: KGHSH, LQKENI. CDR3 bases: TGTGCCAGCTCACTACAGGGTACCCACACTGAAGCTTTCTTT. Protein: CASSLQGTHTEAFF. The whole variable domain, filled in from reference TRBV18 and TRBJ1-1, reads NAGVMQNPRHLVRRRGQEARLRCSPMKGHSHVYWYRQLPEEGLKFMVYLQKENIIDESGMPKERFSAEFPKEGPSILRIQQVVRGDSAAYFCASSLQGTHTEAFFGQGTRLTVV.

This chain connects TRBV12-3 or TRBV12-4 to TRBJ1-1; 8 bases are shared with TRBD1. The ends lost 6 bases at V and 4 bases at J; junction bases unmatched: 10. The CDR3 consists of 15 residues. The CDR3 sequence: CASSLRGTGGTEAFF. CDR3 nucleotides: TGTGCCAGCAGCCTAAGGGGTACAGGGGGCACTGAAGCTTTCTTT.

This chain joins TRBV12-3 or TRBV12-4 and TRBJ2-5; tentatively, D is TRBD1 or TRBD2 (7 bases each). V was shortened by 3 bases and J by 2 bases, with 16 bases between the two germline ends. The CDR3 loop spans 16 amino acids. The CDR3 DNA reads as TGTGCCAGCAGTTTCGGCGGGACAGCGGGGCAAGAGACCCAGTACTTC. Its protein product is CASSFGGTAGQETQYF.

The table lists this clonotype with a few counts. The chain is built from TRBV11-3 and TRBJ2-1; TRBD2 matches 9 bases. The CDR3 consists of 19 residues. CDR1 and CDR2 (germline): SGHNT, YENEEA. Trimming took 5 bases from V and 0 from J; bases not matched to a gene: 14. CDR3 sequence: CASSRRRSGRTSSYNEQFF. In DNA form, the CDR3 reads TGTGCCAGCAGCCGACGTCGGAGCGGGAGGACCAGCTCCTACAATGAGCAGTTCTTC.

This chain joins TRBV20-1 and TRBJ1-5; D may be TRBD1 (5 bases). Germline CDR1 is DFQATT and CDR2 is SNEGSKA (reference sequence). V was cut by 0 bases and J by 3 bases, with 15 bases left in between. The CDR3 consists of 16 residues. The CDR3 coding sequence is TGCAGTGCTAGAGATCACGGGGCAATGGACAATCAGCCCCAGCATTTT. It codes for CSARDHGAMDNQPQHF.

As to this clonotype: This may be a read error, as it is one base from a much larger clone. The CDR3 region is CASSRSNTGELIF. The CDR3, as DNA: TGTGCCAGCAGCCGATCGAACACCGGGGAGCTGATTTTT. The rearrangement joins TRBV7-8 to TRBJ2-2; D is perhaps TRBD2 (5 bases). The CDR3 loop spans 13 amino acids. Germline CDR1 is SGHVS and CDR2 is FQNEAQ.

The chain is built from TRBV4-1 and TRBJ2-3; possibly TRBD2 for D (5 bases). Trimming shortened V by 1 base and J by 1 base, and 9 bases separated the two germline ends. This CDR3 region has 15 residues. Germline V gene lookup returns CDR1 MGHRA and CDR2 YSYEKL. The CDR3 here is CASSQVGEGTDTQYF. The CDR3 DNA is TGCGCCAGCAGCCAAGTGGGAGAGGGCACAGATACGCAGTATTTT.

As concerns this clonotype: A read error may be the cause here, since a much bigger clone is one base away. This chain links TRBV12-3 or TRBV12-4 with TRBJ2-2, with D hard to call. The CDR3 has 13 residues. For the CDR3, the DNA is TGTACCAGCAGTGAAGCGAACACCGGGGAGCTGTTTTTT. Its protein is CTSSEANTGELFF.

V is TRBV28 and J is TRBJ2-7, with D maybe TRBD1 (6 bases). The CDR3 sequence is 16 residues long. With 6 bases removed from V and 0 bases from J, the gap between germline ends came to 18 bases. Germline V gene sequence: CDR1 MDHEN, CDR2 SYDVKM. CDR3 loop: CASRVIGTKSSYEQYF. The CDR3 DNA reads as TGTGCCAGCAGGGTAATCGGGACAAAGAGCTCCTACGAGCAGTACTTC. Complete variable domain (other parts from reference TRBV28 and TRBJ2-7): DVKVTQSSRYLVKRTGEKVFLECVQDMDHENMFWYRQDPGLGLRLIYFSYDVKMKEKGDIPEGYSVSREKKERFSLILESASTNQTSMYLCASRVIGTKSSYEQYFGPGTRLTVT.

The genes are TRBV29-1 and TRBJ2-7; 11 bases match TRBD2. The V and J ends lost 0 bases and 3 bases, in that order; junction bases with no gene match: 4. Looked up from germline, CDR1 is SQVTM and CDR2 is ANQGSEA. The CDR3 has 15 residues. The CDR3 nucleotides read TGCAGCGTTGAAGATCCAGGGACTAGCGGCTACGAGCAGTACTTC. It translates to CSVEDPGTSGYEQYF.

The chain joins TRBV5-6 to TRBJ2-1; 10 bases are a match to TRBD2. The length of the CDR3 is 17 residues. V dropped 5 bases and J dropped 2; count of bases not matched to a gene: 10. Germline V gives CDR1 SGHDT, CDR2 YYEEEE. The CDR3 loop reads CASREPGLATAYNEQFF. The CDR3 nucleotides are TGTGCCAGCAGGGAACCGGGACTAGCGACCGCCTACAATGAGCAGTTCTTC. Together with reference TRBV5-6 and TRBJ2-1, the CDR3 gives the full variable domain: DAGVTQSPTHLIKTRGQQVTLRCSPKSGHDTVSWYQQALGQGPQFIFQYYEEEERQRGNFPDRFSGHQFPNYSSELNVNALLLGDSALYLCASREPGLATAYNEQFFGPGTRLTVL.

This chain joins TRBV28 and TRBJ2-1, with 9 bases that match TRBD2. This CDR3 region has 16 residues. Germline loops: CDR1 MDHEN, CDR2 SYDVKM. V shed 5 bases and J 6 bases; nucleotides not matched to a gene: 11. Written as DNA, the CDR3 is TGTGCCAGCAGTCGCGGGATTAGCGGGAGAAGCAATGAGCAGTTCTTC. It specifies CASSRGISGRSNEQFF.

The count of this clonotype is one. The chain links TRBV6-6 to TRBJ2-3; D call uncertain. CDR3 length: 13 residues. Germline CDR1 reads MNHNY; CDR2 reads SVGAGI (reference sequence). Trimming took off 7 bases at V and 1 base at J, with 9 bases between the two ends. CDR3 in amino acids: CASNVIGTDTQYF. The DNA of the CDR3 is TGTGCCAGCAACGTTATAGGCACAGATACGCAGTATTTT.